One and the same sample provided the 21 T cell receptor beta chains below, sequenced in a study of T-cell reconstitution after alpha-beta-depleted transplantation in children. Preparing the TCRbeta library involved the use of unique molecular identifiers. Via MiXCR, TCRdb re-called the PCR reads, giving one row per CDR3 protein. The sample contains fewer than 1 million distinct CDR3 sequences, about 16% of which appear only once. The sample in question was PBMCs, mostly from graft donor cells, obtained 360 days after TCRalphabeta/CD19-depleted stem cell transplant. These receptors were obtained from a male patient between 5 and 17 years old who had a stem cell transplant for acute lymphoblastic leukemia, so the T cells may come from the graft donor.

V usage is TRBV4-1 and J usage is TRBJ2-5; no firm D call. The V gene lost 0 bases and the J gene lost 13 bases, with 12 bases spanning the gap. The CDR3 loop spans 12 amino acids. CDR1 is MGHRA, CDR2 YSYEKL, per germline. CDR3 loop: CASSQDLQALYF. CDR3 nucleotides: TGCGCCAGCAGCCAAGATCTGCAGGCACTGTACTTC.

This clonotype was seen only a few times. The rearrangement links TRBV29-1 to TRBJ2-7; 8 bases agree with TRBD2. Trimming took 4 bases from V and 0 from J; bases not matched to a gene: 8. The germline gives CDR1 SQVTM, CDR2 ANQGSEA. The CDR3 runs 15 residues. CDR3 residues: CSVGGGRTSSYEQYF. CDR3 DNA: TGCAGCGTTGGCGGCGGGAGGACGAGCTCCTACGAGCAGTACTTC.

This clonotype was counted a few times. Here the CDR3 reads CASRKQGGQETQYF. The CDR3 nucleotides read TGTGCCAGCCGCAAACAGGGGGGACAAGAGACCCAGTACTTC. The chain combines TRBV27 with TRBJ2-5; 8 positions agree with TRBD1. After removal of 8 bases from V and 2 bases from J, the junction contained 7 bases not matched to a gene. Germline CDR1 and CDR2: MNHEY and SMNVEV (reference sequence). The CDR3 has 14 residues.

The genes are TRBV5-1 and TRBJ2-7; D not resolved. Germline CDR1 reads SGHRS; CDR2 reads YFSETQ. The CDR3 runs 14 residues. V dropped 4 bases and J dropped 0 bases, with 11 bases sitting between them. As DNA, the CDR3 is TGCGCCAGCAGCACTGGGTCCCTCTCCTACGAGCAGTACTTC. It yields the protein CASSTGSLSYEQYF. The full variable domain, in which reference TRBV5-1 and TRBJ2-7 provide the parts outside the CDR3, is KAGVTQTPRYLIKTRGQQVTLSCSPISGHRSVSWYQQTPGQGLQFLFEYFSETQRNKGNFPGRFSGRQFSNSRSEMNVSTLELGDSALYLCASSTGSLSYEQYFGPGTRLTVT.

The CDR3 spells CASSLTSGGGVVQYF. CDR3 coding DNA: TGCGCCAGCAGCTTGACTAGCGGGGGTGGAGTAGTGCAGTACTTC. The chain recombines TRBV5-1 with TRBJ2-7; 11 bases are shared with TRBD2. Losses at the gene ends were 1 base for V and 9 bases for J; bases not matched to a gene: 9. CDR3 length: 15 amino acids. Looked up from germline, CDR1 is SGHRS and CDR2 is YFSETQ.

This clonotype was counted ten times or more. The V call is TRBV9, the J call TRBJ1-2; the D is unclear. The germline gives CDR1 SGDLS, CDR2 YYNGEE. The CDR3 covers 13 residues. V lost 4 bases to trimming and J lost 8 bases, with 15 bases between them. In nucleotides, the CDR3 is TGTGCCAGCAGCCACCAATGGCGAGAGGGCTACACCTTC. The encoded protein is CASSHQWREGYTF. Complete variable domain (other parts from reference TRBV9 and TRBJ1-2): DSGVTQTPKHLITATGQRVTLRCSPRSGDLSVYWYQQSLDQGLQFLIQYYNGEERAKGNILERFSAQQFPDLHSELNLSSLELGDSALYFCASSHQWREGYTFGSGTRLTVV.

This clonotype showed up many times. The chain has TRBV5-1 and TRBJ2-1, with 12 nucleotides matching TRBD2. V was pared by 0 bases and J by 7 bases, with 8 bases of the junction left unmatched. CDR1 is SGHRS and CDR2 is YFSETQ in the germline V gene. The CDR3 sequence is 17 residues long. The CDR3 DNA reads as TGCGCCAGCAGCTTGGATGTCCTAGCGGGAGGGATGAATGAGCAGTTCTTC. Translated, it gives CASSLDVLAGGMNEQFF.

This clonotype has at least ten counts. The chain carries TRBV5-6 and TRBJ2-1, with 9 bases matching TRBD2. Germline assignment: CDR1 SGHDT and CDR2 YYEEEE. The CDR3 has 16 amino acids. The trim removed 4 bases at V and 9 bases at J, leaving 14 bases unmatched. The CDR3 sequence is CASSLPDVAGVGEQFF. The CDR3 DNA sequence: TGTGCCAGCAGCCTCCCCGATGTAGCGGGAGTAGGTGAGCAGTTCTTC. The full variable domain, completed using reference TRBV5-6 and TRBJ2-1, is DAGVTQSPTHLIKTRGQQVTLRCSPKSGHDTVSWYQQALGQGPQFIFQYYEEEERQRGNFPDRFSGHQFPNYSSELNVNALLLGDSALYLCASSLPDVAGVGEQFFGPGTRLTVL.

The chain combines TRBV18 with TRBJ2-7; D ambiguous. This CDR3 is built from 16 residues. Germline V CDR1 and CDR2: KGHSH, LQKENI. The V end lost 3 bases, the J end lost 3 bases, and 18 bases lay between the germline ends. CDR3: CASSPHDTNSRYEQYF. CDR3 sequence (DNA): TGTGCCAGCTCACCTCACGACACTAACTCCCGCTACGAGCAGTACTTC.

This rearrangement joins TRBV7-3 to TRBJ2-3; no clear D gene. The germline gives CDR1 SGHTA, CDR2 FQGTGA. This CDR3 region has 12 residues. The germline V and J ends were trimmed by 1 base and 7 bases, with 6 bases remaining between them. This CDR3 is CASSLKGNTQYF. The CDR3 DNA follows: TGTGCCAGCAGCTTAAAGGGCAATACGCAGTATTTT.

This clonotype was detected only a few times. The chain employs TRBV29-1 and TRBJ2-7; 7 bases agree with TRBD2. The CDR3 length is 16 residues. Germline-derived CDR1 and CDR2 are SQVTM and ANQGSEA. V shed 4 bases, J shed 1 base, and the junction held 13 bases outside the gene matches. CDR3 in DNA: TGCAGCGTTGGGGACCTTAAGACTAGCTGGTCCTACGAGCAGTACTTC. It is translated as CSVGDLKTSWSYEQYF.

This clonotype was seen only a few times. V and J are TRBV7-7 and TRBJ2-1, with 8 nucleotides matching TRBD1. Trimming took 0 bases from V and 4 from J; bases not matched to a gene: 20. The CDR3 extends over 21 amino acids. Germline loops: CDR1 SSHAT, CDR2 FNYEAQ (reference sequence). CDR3 sequence: CASSLAPQLSPGGTDYNEQFF. The CDR3, as DNA: TGTGCCAGCAGCTTAGCCCCCCAGCTCAGTCCAGGGGGCACAGATTACAATGAGCAGTTCTTC.

This clonotype appeared a few times. The chain combines TRBV7-8 with TRBJ2-3; 11 nucleotides align to TRBD2. The V segment lost 5 bases and the J segment 0 bases; nucleotides outside the gene matches: 7. In germline, CDR1 is SGHVS, CDR2 FQNEAQ. This CDR3 contains 17 residues. CDR3 region: CASSAKRLAGSTDTQYF. The CDR3 nucleotides read TGTGCCAGCAGCGCGAAGAGACTAGCGGGAAGCACAGATACGCAGTATTTT.

A few counts support this clonotype. This chain links TRBV20-1 with TRBJ2-5; 7 bases fit TRBD2. J was trimmed by 2 bases and V by 0 bases; bases with no gene match: 6. The CDR3 loop spans 15 amino acids. Per germline, CDR1 DFQATT and CDR2 SNEGSKA (reference sequence). CDR3 DNA sequence: TGCAGTGCTAGAGAATCCGGGGGGAGGCAAGAGACCCAGTACTTC. It is translated as CSARESGGRQETQYF.

V usage is TRBV7-8 and J usage is TRBJ2-2; tentatively, D is TRBD2 (6 bases). The CDR3 extends over 15 amino acids. The germline V gene has CDR1 SGHVS and CDR2 FQNEAQ. Trimming stripped 6 bases from V and 6 bases from J, with 17 bases between. CDR3 in DNA: TGTGCCAGCAGTCGGGCGGGACGGGCGGCCGGGGAGCTGTTTTTT. Protein: CASSRAGRAAGELFF.

The rearrangement links TRBV15 to TRBJ2-3, with 7 bases aligning to TRBD1. Germline CDR1 is LNHNV and CDR2 is YYDKDF (reference sequence). V shed 5 bases and J 4 bases; nucleotides not matched to a gene: 9. CDR3 size: 15 residues. CDR3 loop: CATSGSRDSADTQYF. DNA for the CDR3: TGTGCCACCAGCGGAAGCCGGGACAGTGCAGATACGCAGTATTTT.

A few counts support this clonotype. The chain uses TRBV6-1 and TRBJ2-7; TRBD1 agrees at 7 bases. The CDR3 sequence is 14 residues long. The ends lost 10 bases at V and 3 bases at J; junction bases unmatched: 12. The germline CDR1 and CDR2 sequences are MNHNS and SASEGT. The CDR3 region has the DNA TGTGCCACCAAGGGGGACAGTGGGGGCTACGAGCAGTACTTC. As protein: CATKGDSGGYEQYF.

This clonotype has at least ten counts. The DNA of the CDR3 is TGTGCCAGCAGTTACTCGAGATGGGGCTACGAGCAGTACTTC. Its translation is CASSYSRWGYEQYF. The gene calls are TRBV6-5 and TRBJ2-7, with D uncertain. The CDR3 runs 14 residues. Trimming took off 0 bases at V and 3 bases at J, with 9 bases between the two ends. Germline V gives CDR1 MNHEY, CDR2 SVGAGI.

V and J are TRBV7-7 and TRBJ2-1; D is perhaps TRBD2 (6 bases). The V gene's germline CDR1 is SSHAT and CDR2 FNYEAQ (reference sequence). CDR3 size: 13 residues. The V gene lost 5 bases and the J gene lost 11 bases, with 16 bases spanning the gap. The CDR3 bases are TGTGCCAGCAGCCCCGGGACTCTCCTTAAGCAGTTCTTC. It codes for CASSPGTLLKQFF.

V gene TRBV2 combines with J gene TRBJ2-5; a possible D gene is TRBD2 (5 bases). Trimming took 6 bases from V and 1 from J, leaving 12 bases between them. The germline V gene encodes CDR1 SNHLY and CDR2 FYNNEI. The CDR3 is 14 amino acids. As DNA, the CDR3 is TGTGCCAGCAGCGCAGCCCTAGCCCAAGAGACCCAGTACTTC. Translating gives CASSAALAQETQYF.

This clonotype was recorded a few times. The chain joins TRBV7-2 to TRBJ1-6; unclear D gene. The V end was cut by 5 bases, the J end by 5 bases, with 13 bases between. The CDR3 runs 15 residues. CDR1 is SGHTA, CDR2 FQGNSA, per germline. The CDR3 spells CASSPSPRNNSPLHF. CDR3 in DNA: TGTGCCAGCAGCCCATCCCCAAGAAATAATTCACCCCTCCACTTT.